The rows below give T cell receptor beta chains drawn from one sample of a study of identical twins. TCRdb reanalysed the 5' RACE reads using MiXCR and keeps one entry per CDR3 protein. The table records 600,000 to 800,000 distinct CDR3 sequences, 21% of them present only once. Another study also made use of these data, one on T cells expressing NK-cell markers.

Sequenced material: PBMCs. These receptors all come from a young woman in good health. Both conserved end residues are trimmed from each CDR3.

V: TRBV6-2/TRBV6-3; CDR3: ASSYSRTSEQY
V: TRBV28; CDR3: ASCPSRVPNYGYT
V: TRBV3-1; CDR3: ASSQRSERETQY
V: TRBV24-1; CDR3: ATSDSLTGEEQF
V: TRBV20-1; CDR3: SAPGHAAEAF
V: TRBV6-1; CDR3: ASSRESSPYSHRVL
V: TRBV7-9; CDR3: ASSPWESEQF
V: TRBV5-6; CDR3: ASSSIRLVAGNEQF
V: TRBV3-1; CDR3: ASSLGTRNYEQY
V: TRBV4-2; CDR3: ASSQAVRPPKYEQY
V: TRBV29-1; CDR3: SVGGLPEDYGYT
V: TRBV20-1; CDR3: SARDVGIGAF
V: TRBV6-5; CDR3: ASSSPTGPNTEAF
V: TRBV5-5; CDR3: ASSFNLVGSIYGYT
V: TRBV7-2; CDR3: ASSGRGVPDTQY
V: TRBV5-1; CDR3: ASSLKTGTGYYNEQF
V: TRBV20-1; CDR3: SADQTGELSQPQH
V: TRBV5-1; CDR3: ASSLDRPNYGYT
V: TRBV5-1; CDR3: ASSPMKSGYT
V: TRBV5-1; CDR3: ASSLQSGTGELF
V: TRBV29-1; CDR3: SGTSYNEQF
V: TRBV6-6; CDR3: ASVHRGNQPQH
V: TRBV6-2/TRBV6-3; CDR3: ATEKNTEAF
V: TRBV27; CDR3: ASSPSPPGRYEQY
V: TRBV7-9; CDR3: ASSLSHTRGSEQY
V: TRBV24-1; CDR3: ATSGLAGFAHEQY
V: TRBV10-3; CDR3: AIRSNIVNEQF
V: TRBV6-1; CDR3: ASSEPGQNSPLH
V: TRBV20-1; CDR3: SARFSGKSQETQY
V: TRBV5-1; CDR3: ASSLGLGQNQETQY
V: TRBV25-1; CDR3: ASGRDPNTGELF
V: TRBV20-1; CDR3: SARVGTASTDTQY
V: TRBV20-1; CDR3: SAARDANEKLF
V: TRBV7-9; CDR3: ASSPTHYTSTDTQY
V: TRBV20-1; CDR3: SAGGSASGSPEQF
V: TRBV11-2; CDR3: ASSSRFSGRAGNEQF
V: TRBV4-3; CDR3: ASSRIAGGPHEQY
V: TRBV27; CDR3: ASSSRQGHNEQF
V: TRBV12-3/TRBV12-4; CDR3: ASSLTYIGEYEQY
V: TRBV10-3; CDR3: AIISNRAEGTDTQY
V: TRBV20-1; CDR3: SARGGARYNEQF
V: TRBV5-1; CDR3: ASSLIDNSPLH
V: TRBV7-2; CDR3: ASSLGGRTYNEQF
V: TRBV29-1; CDR3: SARQGGNTEAF
V: TRBV10-3; CDR3: AISESIWYEQY
V: TRBV20-1; CDR3: SASRGGAGTQY
V: TRBV20-1; CDR3: SATRDGGKLF
V: TRBV15; CDR3: ATSRENEGRREAGQTETQY
V: TRBV3-1; CDR3: ASSRTSGIGDEQF
V: TRBV7-2; CDR3: ASTIRWGENYGYT
V: TRBV12-3/TRBV12-4; CDR3: ASRPEGFGEQY
V: TRBV20-1; CDR3: SARTFRGSSYNEQF
V: TRBV15; CDR3: ATSTPTPKRLAKNIQY
V: TRBV20-1; CDR3: SARETGRDGYT
V: TRBV4-3; CDR3: ASSQINAGLRSYEQY
V: TRBV18; CDR3: ASSPPTNTQY
V: TRBV29-1; CDR3: SVDSPRSTEAF
V: TRBV11-2; CDR3: ASSSSDGKIRAF
V: TRBV7-2; CDR3: ASSPGLAGAYNEQF